The 22 T cell receptor beta chains given below trace back to one sample, sequenced in a study of beta chain features in type 1 diabetes. Every bit of the isolated RNA underwent reverse transcription, so sequencing read expressed TCRB transcripts. Only in-frame clones appear in the TCRdb table, and some are missing; sequencing was by immunoSEQ multiplex PCR. The table shows a few hundred thousand clones, with approximately 30% occurring only once. Sequenced: naive CD4+ T cells from blood. The receptors were gathered from a man younger than 35 in good health.

This clone was counted only a few times. Written as DNA, the CDR3 is TGTGCCAGCAGCAACAGGATCCAAGGGGAGCAGTACTTC. Translated, it gives CASSNRIQGEQYF. This rearrangement joins TRBV28 to TRBJ2-7; D is possibly TRBD1 (5 bases). The V and J ends lost 6 bases and 7 bases respectively, with 16 bases between them. Germline values: CDR1 MDHEN, CDR2 SYDVKM. CDR3 size: 13 residues.

This clone was found a few times. The chain joins TRBV30 to TRBJ1-1; no clear D. The CDR3 is 15 residues long. Trimming cost V 1 base and J 1 base, with 13 bases left between them. Looked up from germline, CDR1 is GTSNPN and CDR2 is SVGIG (reference sequence). The CDR3 DNA reads as TGTGCCTGGAGTGCTGGGATGGGTAGGAACACTGAAGCTTTCTTT. Protein sequence: CAWSAGMGRNTEAFF.

This clone showed up just a few times. V and J are TRBV7-9 and TRBJ2-7, with D maybe TRBD1 (5 bases). CDR1 SEHNR and CDR2 FQNEAQ come from the germline V gene (reference sequence). V was pared by 4 bases and J by 3 bases, with 13 bases between. The CDR3 contains 14 residues. The CDR3 DNA is TGTGCCAGCAGCTACCCCAGGGATTACTACGAGCAGTACTTC. This translates into CASSYPRDYYEQYF.

The J gene is TRBJ2-2, the V gene TRBV11-2; no reliable D call. V shed 4 bases and J shed 2 bases, with 14 bases lying between them. The CDR3 length is 16 residues. Germline V CDR1 and CDR2: SGHAT, FQNNGV. CDR3 coding DNA: TGTGCCAGCAGCTCGTCGAGAGATTTCAACACCGGGGAGCTGTTTTTT. Protein sequence: CASSSSRDFNTGELFF.

The rearrangement joins TRBV4-2 to TRBJ2-7; 7 bases fit TRBD1. The V gene end was trimmed by 4 bases and the J gene end by 0 bases; junction bases not matched to a gene: 6. The CDR3 is made up of 15 amino acids. Germline values: CDR1 LGHNA, CDR2 YNFKEQ. The CDR3 coding sequence is TGTGCCAGCAGCCGCTGGACAGGTAACTCCTACGAGCAGTACTTC. It encodes CASSRWTGNSYEQYF.

This clone was detected a few times. This sample includes further DNA sequences coding for the same CDR3. This chain links TRBV30 with TRBJ1-1, with D tentatively TRBD1 (6 bases). The germline gives CDR1 GTSNPN, CDR2 SVGIG (reference sequence). V lost 1 base and J lost 0, with 9 bases in between. CDR3 size: 14 residues. In DNA form, the CDR3 reads TGTGCCTGGAGTGCTGACAGGTTGAACACTGAAGCTTTCTTT. It encodes CAWSADRLNTEAFF.

The chain carries TRBV15 and TRBJ1-1; a possible D gene is TRBD1 (6 bases). From germline, CDR1 is LNHNV and CDR2 YYDKDF (reference sequence). The ends were cut back, 0 bases at V and 4 bases at J, with 12 bases in the middle. The CDR3 consists of 15 residues. The CDR3 DNA is TGTGCCACCAGCAGAGATAGGAACAGGGCCACTGAAGCTTTCTTT. Its translation: CATSRDRNRATEAFF.

The table lists this clone with a few counts. This chain links TRBV20-1 with TRBJ2-1, with unresolved D. This CDR3 comprises 11 residues. V was shortened by 1 base and J by 12 bases, with 10 bases between the two germline ends. The V gene's germline CDR1 is DFQATT and CDR2 SNEGSKA (reference sequence). The CDR3 reads CSARVSFGQFF. The CDR3 DNA reads as TGCAGTGCTAGAGTCTCCTTTGGGCAGTTCTTC.

The gene calls are TRBV9 and TRBJ2-1; no reliable D call. CDR1 is SGDLS, CDR2 YYNGEE, per germline. With 0 bases removed from V and 9 bases from J, the gap between germline ends came to 16 bases. This CDR3 has 15 residues. CDR3 DNA sequence: TGTGCCAGCAGCGTAGGGGGAAATAGGCCCCCTGAGCAGTTCTTC. It specifies CASSVGGNRPPEQFF.

This clone was observed a handful of times. The chain joins TRBV30 to TRBJ2-7; D remains unclear. The CDR3 length is 11 residues. Germline V gene sequence: CDR1 GTSNPN, CDR2 SVGIG (reference sequence). V lost 2 bases, J lost 3 bases, and 5 bases lay in between. This CDR3 is CAWSSDYEQYF. The CDR3 DNA follows: TGTGCCTGGAGTTCGGACTACGAGCAGTACTTC.

This clone was seen a few times. The chain is built from TRBV18 and TRBJ2-5; the match to TRBD2 covers 9 bases. The CDR3 is 17 amino acids. CDR1 is KGHSH and CDR2 is LQKENI in the germline V gene. With V trimmed by 1 base and J by 1 base, 7 bases remained unmatched. CDR3 in amino acids: CASSPLPLAGSQETQYF. DNA of the CDR3: TGTGCCAGCTCACCACTCCCGCTAGCGGGATCCCAAGAGACCCAGTACTTC.

This clone was counted between two and nine times. The V and J genes are TRBV4-3 and TRBJ2-1; D uncertain. The CDR3 consists of 14 residues. Trimming shortened V by 9 bases and J by 8 bases, and 20 bases separated the two germline ends. The germline V gene has CDR1 LGHNA and CDR2 YSLEER. DNA for the CDR3: TGCGCCAGGGAAGGTCGCGTCCACGTCGATGAGCAGTTCTTC. This sequence encodes CAREGRVHVDEQFF.

This clone has just a few counts. This chain joins TRBV30 and TRBJ1-1, with D perhaps matching TRBD1 (5 bases). V was cut by 4 bases and J by 1 base, with 10 bases left in between. The CDR3 totals 13 residues. CDR1 GTSNPN and CDR2 SVGIG come from the germline V gene (reference sequence). CDR3 protein: CAWKEGRNTEAFF. CDR3 DNA: TGTGCCTGGAAAGAGGGGCGGAACACTGAAGCTTTCTTT.

This clone was seen more than once but under ten times. V and J are TRBV5-4 and TRBJ2-7; the D gene is possibly TRBD2 (6 bases). The CDR3 totals 13 residues. Between the trimmed V and J ends, which lost 0 bases and 2 bases, there was a span of 6 bases. Germline loops: CDR1 SGHNT, CDR2 YYREEE (reference sequence). CDR3 loop: CASSLGGTYEQYF. Here the CDR3 DNA reads TGTGCCAGCAGCTTGGGCGGGACCTACGAGCAGTACTTC. The full variable domain, rest sourced from reference TRBV5-4 and TRBJ2-7, is ETGVTQSPTHLIKTRGQQVTLRCSSQSGHNTVSWYQQALGQGPQFIFQYYREEENGRGNFPPRFSGLQFPNYSSELNVNALELDDSALYLCASSLGGTYEQYFGPGTRLTVT.

This clone was seen a handful of times. The genes are TRBV30 and TRBJ2-7; D is ambiguous. CDR3 length: 12 amino acids. Germline V gene data show CDR1 as GTSNPN and CDR2 as SVGIG (reference sequence). V lost 5 bases, J lost 0 bases, and 8 bases lay in between. Here the CDR3 reads CAWSDHSYEQYF. The CDR3 DNA follows: TGTGCCTGGTCGGACCACTCCTACGAGCAGTACTTC.

The chain recombines TRBV10-3 with TRBJ2-3; 12 nucleotides line up with TRBD2. This CDR3 is 18 amino acids long. Germline-derived CDR1 and CDR2 are ENHRY and SYGVKD. V was pared by 5 bases and J by 3 bases, with 12 bases of the junction left unmatched. CDR3 DNA: TGTGCCATCAGTCCCTCTAGCGGGAGGGCCGCGGGGACAGATACGCAGTATTTT. As protein: CAISPSSGRAAGTDTQYF.

The gene calls are TRBV28 and TRBJ1-2; D might be TRBD1 (6 bases). Trimming stripped 3 bases from V and 7 bases from J, with 15 bases between. CDR1 is MDHEN, CDR2 SYDVKM, per germline. The CDR3 length is 14 residues. The CDR3 sequence: CASSFPFWGAGYTF. The CDR3 DNA reads TGTGCCAGCAGTTTTCCCTTTTGGGGGGCTGGCTACACCTTC.

This chain uses TRBV5-1 with TRBJ2-3, with D hard to call. The length of the CDR3 is 12 residues. Trimming removed 0 bases at V and 6 bases at J, with 5 bases between. Germline CDR1 and CDR2: SGHRS and YFSETQ. The CDR3, as DNA: TGCGCCAGCAGCTTGGCTTTTGATACGCAGTATTTT. Residues: CASSLAFDTQYF.

This sequence joins TRBV7-9 and TRBJ2-7; 7 positions match TRBD2. This CDR3 region has 13 residues. J lost 4 bases, V lost 5 bases, and 5 bases had no gene match. Germline CDR1 SEHNR, CDR2 FQNEAQ (reference sequence). As DNA, the CDR3 is TGTGCCAGCAGCATCCTTAGCGGGTACGAGCAGTACTTC. Translated, it gives CASSILSGYEQYF.

This clone was seen more than once but under ten times. This chain links TRBV29-1 with TRBJ2-1; the D gene could be TRBD1 or TRBD2 (9 bases each). Germline CDR1 is SQVTM and CDR2 is ANQGSEA. This CDR3 region has 17 residues. CDR3 loop: CFPGQGSASGTLNEQFF. The CDR3 nucleotides are TGCTTCCCGGGACAGGGTTCGGCTAGCGGGACTCTTAATGAGCAGTTCTTC.

This chain joins TRBV4-1 and TRBJ2-1; either TRBD1 or TRBD2 may supply D (5 bases each). V was trimmed by 3 bases and J by 4 bases, leaving 10 bases between them. The CDR3 covers 14 residues. Germline V gene lookup returns CDR1 MGHRA and CDR2 YSYEKL. For the CDR3, the DNA is TGCGCCAGCAGCCACCGGGGCTCATACAATGAGCAGTTCTTC. Protein product: CASSHRGSYNEQFF.

The chain links TRBV10-3 to TRBJ2-7; 10 bases match TRBD2. The CDR3 covers 12 residues. Germline trimming cut 5 bases from V and 6 bases from J; bases unmatched to any gene: 1. Looked up from germline, CDR1 is ENHRY and CDR2 is SYGVKD. The CDR3, as DNA: TGTGCCATCAGTTTAGCGGGAGGCGAGCAGTACTTC. Residues: CAISLAGGEQYF.